This is a list of T cell receptor beta chains from one sample in a study of neurological immune-mediated disorders. TCRdb passed the 5' RACE reads through MiXCR, listing each CDR3 protein once. This table holds some 60,000 distinct CDR3 sequences, roughly 10% found once. The sample consisted of PBMCs. Receptors were obtained from a man younger than 45 in good health. Both conserved end residues are part of each CDR3. A D gene is named only where the DNA matches it firmly. Clone size is given as once, few, many, or a class for an expanded clone.

CDR3aa: CASSLDRQGTSYEQYF; CDR3nt: TGCGCCAGCAGCCTAGACCGACAGGGAACATCCTACGAGCAGTACTTC; d_gene: TRBD1; abundance: many; v_gene: TRBV5-1; j_gene: TRBJ2-7
CDR3aa: CASTVERWGRNYGYTF; CDR3nt: TGCGCCAGCACCGTCGAACGTTGGGGGCGCAACTATGGCTACACCTTC; d_gene: .; abundance: few; v_gene: TRBV5-1; j_gene: TRBJ1-2
CDR3aa: CASRQTSGKTDTQYF; CDR3nt: TGTGCCAGCAGACAGACTAGCGGGAAGACAGATACGCAGTATTTT; d_gene: TRBD2; abundance: many; v_gene: TRBV12-3/TRBV12-4; j_gene: TRBJ2-3
CDR3aa: CASSLTGGTYNEQFF; CDR3nt: TGTGCCAGCAGCTTGACAGGGGGCACCTACAATGAGCAGTTCTTC; d_gene: TRBD1; abundance: medium-sized; v_gene: TRBV7-8; j_gene: TRBJ2-1
CDR3aa: CASSSTSGPQETQYF; CDR3nt: TGCGCCAGCAGCTCCACTAGCGGGCCTCAAGAGACCCAGTACTTC; d_gene: TRBD2; abundance: many; v_gene: TRBV5-1; j_gene: TRBJ2-5
CDR3aa: CASGWTGANTGELFF; CDR3nt: TGTGCTAGTGGTTGGACAGGGGCGAACACCGGGGAGCTGTTTTTT; d_gene: TRBD1; abundance: many; v_gene: TRBV12-5; j_gene: TRBJ2-2
CDR3aa: CSVATIQQGTKSSYNEQFF; CDR3nt: TGCAGCGTTGCGACTATTCAACAGGGGACAAAGAGCTCCTACAATGAGCAGTTCTTC; d_gene: TRBD1; abundance: many; v_gene: TRBV29-1; j_gene: TRBJ2-1
CDR3aa: CASRATGTGGTEQFF; CDR3nt: TGTGCCAGCAGAGCAACCGGGACAGGGGGCACTGAGCAGTTCTTC; d_gene: TRBD1; abundance: many; v_gene: TRBV12-3/TRBV12-4; j_gene: TRBJ2-1
CDR3aa: CASSHGPANTEAFF; CDR3nt: TGTGCCAGCAGCCACGGTCCAGCGAACACTGAAGCTTTCTTT; d_gene: .; abundance: many; v_gene: TRBV3-1; j_gene: TRBJ1-1
CDR3aa: CASSQVAGASSYEQYF; CDR3nt: TGCGCCAGCAGCCAGGTGGCAGGGGCGAGCTCCTACGAGCAGTACTTC; d_gene: .; abundance: many; v_gene: TRBV4-1; j_gene: TRBJ2-7